Below, 2 T cell receptor beta chains from the same sample are listed, as sequenced in a study of long-term antiretroviral therapy in people with HIV. Survey level was the resolution at which the v3.0 immunoSEQ assay ran. Clones were read by immunoSEQ multiplex PCR, and TCRdb kept only the in-frame ones, dropping some. Of around 26,000 clones listed, more than 80% are singletons. The specimen comprised unsorted PBMCs, sampled 7.6 years after starting antiretroviral therapy. These receptors all stem from a woman between 40 and 55 years old with HIV.

DNA for the CDR3: TGCGCCAGCAGCTCCGGAGGAAACGGTGAAAAACTGTTTTTT. This codes for CASSSGGNGEKLFF. This rearrangement joins TRBV5-1 to TRBJ1-4; D not resolved. CDR1 and CDR2 (germline): SGHRS, YFSETQ. Trimming cost V 3 bases and J 7 bases, with 13 bases left between them. The CDR3 totals 14 residues. The full variable domain, in which reference TRBV5-1 and TRBJ1-4 provide the parts outside the CDR3, is KAGVTQTPRYLIKTRGQQVTLSCSPISGHRSVSWYQQTPGQGLQFLFEYFSETQRNKGNFPGRFSGRQFSNSRSEMNVSTLELGDSALYLCASSSGGNGEKLFFGSGTQLSVL.

The chain carries TRBV11-3 and TRBJ2-2, with D unclear. Germline loops: CDR1 SGHNT, CDR2 YENEEA. The CDR3 has 16 amino acids. V lost 1 base and J lost 0, with 9 bases in between. The CDR3 bases are TGTGCCAGCAGCTTAGTGGGCGGAGCGAACACCGGGGAGCTGTTTTTT. Protein: CASSLVGGANTGELFF.